The clone carrying this T cell receptor beta chain has just a few counts. Its target is not known. This sample is part of a study of T-cell reconstitution after alpha-beta-depleted transplantation in children. Broader study findings: Several hundred expanded graft clones reportedly were the source of alpha-beta T cells about two months after transplant. The main origin of T-cell counts and diversity one year after transplant was newly produced T cells.

This CDR3 is built from 18 residues. Germline V lookup: CDR1 SGHAT, CDR2 FQNNGV. The junction had 16 bases not matched to a gene; V was cut back by 4 bases and J by 2 bases. A library of TCRbeta sequences, prepared with unique molecular identifiers, was generated. TCRdb reprocessed the PCR reads via MiXCR and lists one record per CDR3 protein. The table shows some 600,000 distinct CDR3 sequences, with over 10% occurring only once. This material consisted of PBMCs, mostly from graft donor cells, taken 360 days after TCRalphabeta/CD19-depleted stem cell transplant. The chain recombines TRBV11-2 with TRBJ1-1, with TRBD1 matching over 7 bases. The clonotype was recovered from a male patient aged 10-17 years who had a stem cell transplant for acute myeloid leukemia, so the T cells may come from the graft donor. CDR3 protein: CASSSPQGPLSANTEAFF. CDR3 nucleotides: TGTGCCAGCAGCTCCCCACAGGGGCCCCTGTCCGCAAACACTGAAGCTTTCTTT. The full variable domain, rest sourced from reference TRBV11-2 and TRBJ1-1, is EAGVAQSPRYKIIEKRQSVAFWCNPISGHATLYWYQQILGQGPKLLIQFQNNGVVDDSQLPKDRFSAERLKGVDSTLKIQPAKLEDSAVYLCASSSPQGPLSANTEAFFGQGTRLTVV.